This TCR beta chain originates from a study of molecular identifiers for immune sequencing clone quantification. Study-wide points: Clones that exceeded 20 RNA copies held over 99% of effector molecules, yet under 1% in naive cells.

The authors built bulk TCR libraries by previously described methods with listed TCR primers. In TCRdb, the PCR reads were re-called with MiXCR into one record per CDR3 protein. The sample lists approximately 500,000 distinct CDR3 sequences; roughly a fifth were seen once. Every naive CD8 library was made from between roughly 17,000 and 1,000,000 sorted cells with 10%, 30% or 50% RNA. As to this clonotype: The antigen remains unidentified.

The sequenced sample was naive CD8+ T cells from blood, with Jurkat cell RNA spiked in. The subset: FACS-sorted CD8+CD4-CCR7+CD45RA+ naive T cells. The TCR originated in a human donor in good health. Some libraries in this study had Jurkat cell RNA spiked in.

The CDR3 sequence is CASSLSGIGEQFF. CDR3 in DNA: TGTGCCAGCAGTCTCTCCGGGATCGGTGAGCAGTTCTTC. The genes are TRBV6-2 or TRBV6-3 and TRBJ2-1, with D maybe TRBD2 (5 bases). Trimming took 5 bases from V and 9 from J, leaving 14 bases between them. Germline V gene lookup returns CDR1 MNHEY and CDR2 SVGEGT. CDR3 length: 13 amino acids.